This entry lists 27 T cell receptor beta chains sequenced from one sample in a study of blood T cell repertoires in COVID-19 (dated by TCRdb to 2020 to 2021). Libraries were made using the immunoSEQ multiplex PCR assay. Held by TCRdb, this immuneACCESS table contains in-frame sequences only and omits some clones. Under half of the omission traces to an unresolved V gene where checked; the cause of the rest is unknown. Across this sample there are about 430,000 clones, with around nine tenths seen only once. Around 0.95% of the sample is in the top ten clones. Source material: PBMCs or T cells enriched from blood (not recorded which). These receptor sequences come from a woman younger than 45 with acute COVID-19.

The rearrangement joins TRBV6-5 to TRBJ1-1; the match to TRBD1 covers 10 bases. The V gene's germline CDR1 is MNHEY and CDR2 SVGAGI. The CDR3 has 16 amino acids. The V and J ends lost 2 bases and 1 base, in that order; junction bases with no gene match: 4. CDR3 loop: CASSYRRDRGNTEAFF. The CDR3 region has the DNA TGTGCCAGCAGTTACAGAAGGGACAGGGGGAACACTGAAGCTTTCTTT.

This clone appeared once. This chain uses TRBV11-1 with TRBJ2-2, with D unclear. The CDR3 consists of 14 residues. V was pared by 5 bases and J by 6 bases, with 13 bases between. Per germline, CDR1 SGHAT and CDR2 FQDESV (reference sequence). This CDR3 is CASSIGWAAGELFF. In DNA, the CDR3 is TGTGCCAGCAGCATAGGGTGGGCAGCCGGGGAGCTGTTTTTT.

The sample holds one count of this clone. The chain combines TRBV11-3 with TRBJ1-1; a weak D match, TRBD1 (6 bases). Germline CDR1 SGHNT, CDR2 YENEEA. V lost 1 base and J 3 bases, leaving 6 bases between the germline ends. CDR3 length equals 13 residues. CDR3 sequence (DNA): TGTGCCAGCAGCTTAGGGACAGACACTGAAGCTTTCTTT. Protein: CASSLGTDTEAFF.

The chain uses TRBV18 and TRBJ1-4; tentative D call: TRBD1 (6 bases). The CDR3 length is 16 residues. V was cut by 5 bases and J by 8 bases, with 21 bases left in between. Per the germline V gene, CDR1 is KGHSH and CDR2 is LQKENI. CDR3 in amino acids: CASSALNRARGEKLFF. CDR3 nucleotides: TGTGCCAGCTCAGCCCTAAACAGGGCTAGAGGGGAAAAACTGTTTTTT.

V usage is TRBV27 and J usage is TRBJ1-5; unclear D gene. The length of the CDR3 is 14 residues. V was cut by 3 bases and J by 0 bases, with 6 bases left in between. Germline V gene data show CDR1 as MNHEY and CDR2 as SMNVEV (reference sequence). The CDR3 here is CASSFQYSNQPQHF. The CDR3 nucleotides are TGTGCCAGCAGTTTCCAGTATAGCAATCAGCCCCAGCATTTT.

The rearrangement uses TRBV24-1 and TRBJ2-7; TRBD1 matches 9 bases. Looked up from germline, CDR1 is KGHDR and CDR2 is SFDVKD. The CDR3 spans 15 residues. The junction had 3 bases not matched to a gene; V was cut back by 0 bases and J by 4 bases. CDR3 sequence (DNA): TGTGCCACCAGTGATTTGGGGGACAGGGAGTACGAGCAGTACTTC. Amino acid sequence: CATSDLGDREYEQYF.

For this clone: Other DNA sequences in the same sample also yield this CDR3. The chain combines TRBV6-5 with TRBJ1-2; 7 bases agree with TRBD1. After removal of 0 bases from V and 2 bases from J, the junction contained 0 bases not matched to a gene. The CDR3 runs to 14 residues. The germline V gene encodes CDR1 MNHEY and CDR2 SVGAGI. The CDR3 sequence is CASSYSGQNYGYTF. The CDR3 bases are TGTGCCAGCAGTTACTCGGGACAGAACTATGGCTACACCTTC.

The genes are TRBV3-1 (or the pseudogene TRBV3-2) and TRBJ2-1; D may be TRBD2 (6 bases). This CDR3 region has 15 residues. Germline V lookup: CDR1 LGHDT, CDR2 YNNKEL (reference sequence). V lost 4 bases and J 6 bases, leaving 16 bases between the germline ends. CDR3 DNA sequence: TGTGCCAGCAGCCGAAGAGAACTAGCATCCAATGAGCAGTTCTTC. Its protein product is CASSRRELASNEQFF.

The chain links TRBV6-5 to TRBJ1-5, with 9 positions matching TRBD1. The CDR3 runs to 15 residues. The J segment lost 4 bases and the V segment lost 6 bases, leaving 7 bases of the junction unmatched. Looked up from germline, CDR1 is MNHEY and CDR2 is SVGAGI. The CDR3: CASRLTGGRNQPQHF. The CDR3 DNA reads TGTGCCAGCAGGTTGACAGGGGGTAGGAATCAGCCCCAGCATTTT.

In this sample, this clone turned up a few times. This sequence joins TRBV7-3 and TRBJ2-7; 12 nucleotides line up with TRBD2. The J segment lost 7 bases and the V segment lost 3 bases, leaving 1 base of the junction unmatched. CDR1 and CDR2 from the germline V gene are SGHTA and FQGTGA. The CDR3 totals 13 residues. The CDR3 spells CASSFGLAGEQYF. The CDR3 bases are TGTGCCAGCAGCTTTGGACTAGCGGGAGAGCAGTACTTC.

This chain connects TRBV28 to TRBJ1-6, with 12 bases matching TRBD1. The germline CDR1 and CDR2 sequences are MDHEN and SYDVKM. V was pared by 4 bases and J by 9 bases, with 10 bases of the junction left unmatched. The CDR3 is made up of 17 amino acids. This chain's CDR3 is CASSSNGGTGGSSPLHF. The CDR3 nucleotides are TGTGCCAGCAGTTCAAACGGTGGGACAGGGGGCTCTTCACCCCTCCACTTT.

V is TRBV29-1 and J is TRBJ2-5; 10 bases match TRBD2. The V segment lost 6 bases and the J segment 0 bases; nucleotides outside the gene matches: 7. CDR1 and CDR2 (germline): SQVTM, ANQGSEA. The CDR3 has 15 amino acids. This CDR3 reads CSVPGSGGYQETQYF. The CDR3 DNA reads TGCAGCGTCCCCGGTAGCGGGGGGTACCAAGAGACCCAGTACTTC.

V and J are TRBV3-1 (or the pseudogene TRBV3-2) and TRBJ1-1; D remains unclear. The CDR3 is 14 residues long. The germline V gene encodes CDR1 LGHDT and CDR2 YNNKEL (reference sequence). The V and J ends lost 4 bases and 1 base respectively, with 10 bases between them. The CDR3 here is CASSLQVENTEAFF. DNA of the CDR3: TGTGCCAGCAGCCTCCAGGTCGAGAACACTGAAGCTTTCTTT.

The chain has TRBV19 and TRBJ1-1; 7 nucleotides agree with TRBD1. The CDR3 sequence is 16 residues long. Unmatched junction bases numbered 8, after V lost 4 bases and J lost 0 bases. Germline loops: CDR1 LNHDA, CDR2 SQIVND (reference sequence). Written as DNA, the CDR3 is TGTGCCAGTAGTACCCGGACAGGCAACTTGAACACTGAAGCTTTCTTT. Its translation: CASSTRTGNLNTEAFF. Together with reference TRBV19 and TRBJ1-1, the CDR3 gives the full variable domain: DGGITQSPKYLFRKEGQNVTLSCEQNLNHDAMYWYRQDPGQGLRLIYYSQIVNDFQKGDIAEGYSVSREKKESFPLTVTSAQKNPTAFYLCASSTRTGNLNTEAFFGQGTRLTVV.

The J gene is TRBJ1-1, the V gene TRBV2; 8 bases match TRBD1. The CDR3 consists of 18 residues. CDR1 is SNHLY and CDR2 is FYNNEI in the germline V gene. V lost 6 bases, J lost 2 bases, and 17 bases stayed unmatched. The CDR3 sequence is CASRERSMRTGFNTEAFF. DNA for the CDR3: TGTGCCAGCAGGGAGAGATCAATGCGGACAGGGTTTAACACTGAAGCTTTCTTT.

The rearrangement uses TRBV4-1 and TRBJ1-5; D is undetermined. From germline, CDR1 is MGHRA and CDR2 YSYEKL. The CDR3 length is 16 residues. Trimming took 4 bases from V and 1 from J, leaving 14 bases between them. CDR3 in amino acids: CASSLRQMESNQPQHF. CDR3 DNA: TGCGCCAGCAGCCTCCGCCAGATGGAGAGCAATCAGCCCCAGCATTTT.

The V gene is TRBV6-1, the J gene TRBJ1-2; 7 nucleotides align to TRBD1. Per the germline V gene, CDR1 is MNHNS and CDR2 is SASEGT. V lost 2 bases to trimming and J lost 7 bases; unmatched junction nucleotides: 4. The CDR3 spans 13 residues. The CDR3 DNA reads TGTGCCAGCAGTGAACTGACAGGGAGTGGCTACACCTTC. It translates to CASSELTGSGYTF.

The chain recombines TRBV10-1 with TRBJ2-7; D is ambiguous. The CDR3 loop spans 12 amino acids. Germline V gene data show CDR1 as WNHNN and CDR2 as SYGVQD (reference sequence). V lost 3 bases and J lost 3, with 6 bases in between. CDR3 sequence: CASSDQDYEQYF. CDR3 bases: TGCGCCAGCAGTGATCAGGACTACGAGCAGTACTTC.

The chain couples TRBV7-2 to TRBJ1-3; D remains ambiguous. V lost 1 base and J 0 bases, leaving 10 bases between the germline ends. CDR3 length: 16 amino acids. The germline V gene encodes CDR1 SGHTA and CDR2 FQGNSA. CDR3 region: CASSLGPVHSGNTIYF. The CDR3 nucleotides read TGTGCCAGCAGCTTAGGTCCGGTTCACTCTGGAAACACCATATATTTT.

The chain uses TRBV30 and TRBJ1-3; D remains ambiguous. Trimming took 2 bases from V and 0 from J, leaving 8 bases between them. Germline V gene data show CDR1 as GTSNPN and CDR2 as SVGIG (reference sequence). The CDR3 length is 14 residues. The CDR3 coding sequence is TGTGCCTGGAGTACGGGGTACTCTGGAAACACCATATATTTT. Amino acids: CAWSTGYSGNTIYF. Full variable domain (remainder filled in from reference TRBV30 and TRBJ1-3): SQTIHQWPATLVQPVGSPLSLECTVEGTSNPNLYWYRQAAGRGLQLLFYSVGIGQISSEVPQNLSASRPQDRQFILSSKKLLLSDSGFYLCAWSTGYSGNTIYFGEGSWLTVV.

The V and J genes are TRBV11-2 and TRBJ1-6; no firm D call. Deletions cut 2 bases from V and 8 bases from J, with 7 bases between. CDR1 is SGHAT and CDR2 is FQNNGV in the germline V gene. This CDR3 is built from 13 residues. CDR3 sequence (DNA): TGTGCCAGCAGCTTATTTCCCGATTCACCCCTCCACTTT. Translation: CASSLFPDSPLHF.

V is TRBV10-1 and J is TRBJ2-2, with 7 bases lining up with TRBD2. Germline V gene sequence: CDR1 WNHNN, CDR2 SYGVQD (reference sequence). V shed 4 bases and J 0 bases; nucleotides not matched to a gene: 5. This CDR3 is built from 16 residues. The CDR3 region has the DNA TGCGCCAGCAGTGTTGGCGGGGGAGCGAACACCGGGGAGCTGTTTTTT. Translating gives CASSVGGGANTGELFF.

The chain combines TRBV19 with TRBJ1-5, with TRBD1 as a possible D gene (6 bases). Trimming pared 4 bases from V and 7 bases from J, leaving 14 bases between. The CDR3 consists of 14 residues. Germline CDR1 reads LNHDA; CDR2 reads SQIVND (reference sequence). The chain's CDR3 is CASSKGVVRQPQHF. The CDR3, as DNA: TGTGCCAGTAGTAAGGGGGTAGTACGGCAGCCCCAGCATTTT.

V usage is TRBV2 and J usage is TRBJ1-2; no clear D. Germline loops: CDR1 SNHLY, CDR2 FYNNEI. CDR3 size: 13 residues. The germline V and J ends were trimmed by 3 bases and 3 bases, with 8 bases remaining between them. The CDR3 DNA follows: TGTGCCAGCAGTGACAGGCAGCACTATGGCTACACCTTC. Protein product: CASSDRQHYGYTF. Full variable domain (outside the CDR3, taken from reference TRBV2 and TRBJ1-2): EPEVTQTPSHQVTQMGQEVILRCVPISNHLYFYWYRQILGQKVEFLVSFYNNEISEKSEIFDDQFSVERPDGSNFTLKIRSTKLEDSAMYFCASSDRQHYGYTFGSGTRLTVV.

CDR3: CSVEGTGNNEKLFF. The CDR3 coding sequence is TGCAGCGTTGAGGGGACAGGGAATAATGAAAAACTGTTTTTT. The V call is TRBV29-1, the J call TRBJ1-4; 9 positions agree with TRBD1. This CDR3 spans 14 amino acids. V dropped 3 bases and J dropped 4; count of bases not matched to a gene: 3. Per germline, CDR1 SQVTM and CDR2 ANQGSEA.

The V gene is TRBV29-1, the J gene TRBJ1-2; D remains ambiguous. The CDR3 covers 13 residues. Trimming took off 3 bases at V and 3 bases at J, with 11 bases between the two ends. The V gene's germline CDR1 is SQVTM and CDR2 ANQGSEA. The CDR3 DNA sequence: TGCAGCGTTGATAGTCAGGAGGACTATGGCTACACCTTC. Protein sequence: CSVDSQEDYGYTF.

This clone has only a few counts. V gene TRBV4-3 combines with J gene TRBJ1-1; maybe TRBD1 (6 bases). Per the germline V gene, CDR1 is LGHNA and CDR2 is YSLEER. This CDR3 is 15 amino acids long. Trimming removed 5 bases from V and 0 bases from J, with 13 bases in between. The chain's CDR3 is CASSFGGGLNTEAFF. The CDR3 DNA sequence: TGCGCCAGCAGCTTTGGGGGGGGCCTGAACACTGAAGCTTTCTTT.